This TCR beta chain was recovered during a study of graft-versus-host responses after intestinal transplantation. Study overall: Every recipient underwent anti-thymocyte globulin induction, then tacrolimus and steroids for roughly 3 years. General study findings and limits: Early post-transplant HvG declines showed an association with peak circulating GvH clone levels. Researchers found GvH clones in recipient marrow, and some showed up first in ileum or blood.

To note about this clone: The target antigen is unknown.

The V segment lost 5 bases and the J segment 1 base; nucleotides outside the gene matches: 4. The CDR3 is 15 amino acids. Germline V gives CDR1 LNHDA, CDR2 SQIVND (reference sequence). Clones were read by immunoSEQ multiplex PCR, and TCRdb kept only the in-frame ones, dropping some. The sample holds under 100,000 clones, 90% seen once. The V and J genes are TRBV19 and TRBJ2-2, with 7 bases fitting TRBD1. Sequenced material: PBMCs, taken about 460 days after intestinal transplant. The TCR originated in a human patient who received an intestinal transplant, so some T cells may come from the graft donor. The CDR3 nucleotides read TGTGCCAGTAGTGCGAGACAGGGGAACACCGGGGAGCTGTTTTTT. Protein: CASSARQGNTGELFF.